This entry lists 15 T cell receptor beta chains sequenced from one sample in a study of blood T cell repertoires in COVID-19. Using immunoSEQ multiplex PCR, the repertoire was profiled, and TCRdb retains in-frame clones only, with some absent. The data hold roughly 250,000 clones, with 80% to 95% observed a single time. Sequencing was carried out using peripheral blood. These receptors were taken from a man aged 30 to 45 with COVID-19, enrolled during active disease.

The CDR3 DNA reads TGTGCCAGCAGCTCCTTCGCCGGTACGCAGTATTTT. It translates to CASSSFAGTQYF. The rearrangement uses TRBV5-6 and TRBJ2-3; no clear D gene. This CDR3 is 12 amino acids long. The germline V and J ends were trimmed by 3 bases and 8 bases, with 10 bases remaining between them. CDR1 is SGHDT, CDR2 YYEEEE, per germline.

The chain is built from TRBV9 and TRBJ2-3, with a weak D call TRBD2 (6 bases). The CDR3 is made up of 15 amino acids. Germline-derived CDR1 and CDR2 are SGDLS and YYNGEE. V lost 3 bases and J 0 bases, leaving 11 bases between the germline ends. The CDR3 is CASSARAGSTDTQYF. DNA of the CDR3: TGTGCCAGCAGCGCCCGAGCGGGCAGCACAGATACGCAGTATTTT.

The V call is TRBV5-5, the J call TRBJ1-2; 11 bases align to TRBD1. The CDR3 consists of 15 residues. Germline V gene data show CDR1 as SGHKS and CDR2 as YYEKEE (reference sequence). V shed 4 bases and J 4 bases; nucleotides not matched to a gene: 6. CDR3 coding DNA: TGTGCCAGCAGCATGGGACAGGGGGGGCCCTATGGCTACACCTTC. This sequence encodes CASSMGQGGPYGYTF. The variable domain in full, with the rest retrieved from reference TRBV5-5 and TRBJ1-2, is DAGVTQSPTHLIKTRGQQVTLRCSPISGHKSVSWYQQVLGQGPQFIFQYYEKEERGRGNFPDRFSARQFPNYSSELNVNALLLGDSALYLCASSMGQGGPYGYTFGSGTRLTVV.

This chain uses TRBV4-1 with TRBJ1-5; no reliable D call. This CDR3 spans 14 amino acids. Trimming pared 0 bases from V and 1 base from J, leaving 4 bases between. The germline gives CDR1 MGHRA, CDR2 YSYEKL. The CDR3 sequence: CASSQDRSNQPQHF. Here the CDR3 DNA reads TGCGCCAGCAGCCAAGACCGGAGCAATCAGCCCCAGCATTTT.

The chain employs TRBV2 and TRBJ1-4; TRBD1 might be the D (5 bases). The germline V and J ends were trimmed by 5 bases and 8 bases, with 15 bases remaining between them. The germline CDR1 and CDR2 sequences are SNHLY and FYNNEI. The CDR3 is 14 amino acids. CDR3 region: CASSSRDSLEKLFF. The CDR3 region has the DNA TGTGCCAGCAGTTCCCGGGACTCTCTCGAAAAACTGTTTTTT.

For the CDR3, the DNA is TGTGCCAGCAGCGGGGGGGGACCCGATCTTAACTATGGCTACACCTTC. Its translation: CASSGGGPDLNYGYTF. The rearrangement uses TRBV11-2 and TRBJ1-2; D is possibly TRBD1 (5 bases). Germline CDR1 and CDR2: SGHAT and FQNNGV. Deletions cut 5 bases from V and 1 base from J, with 17 bases between. This CDR3 spans 16 amino acids.

In its sample, this clone was seen once. This chain uses TRBV9 with TRBJ2-1; the D is unclear. The CDR3 is made up of 16 amino acids. CDR1 is SGDLS and CDR2 is YYNGEE in the germline V gene. Trimming took 0 bases from V and 0 from J, leaving 10 bases between them. The CDR3 region is CASSVASISSYNEQFF. As DNA, the CDR3 is TGTGCCAGCAGCGTAGCCTCGATTAGCTCCTACAATGAGCAGTTCTTC.

CDR3 sequence: CASSYRGGDTEAFF. The DNA for the CDR3 is TGTGCCAGCAGTTATAGGGGTGGGGACACTGAAGCTTTCTTT. The rearrangement links TRBV6-5 to TRBJ1-1, with D perhaps TRBD1 (5 bases). The CDR3 is made up of 14 amino acids. Per germline, CDR1 MNHEY and CDR2 SVGAGI. Trimming took off 3 bases at V and 3 bases at J, with 11 bases between the two ends.

The chain has TRBV9 and TRBJ1-3, with unresolved D. CDR3 length: 15 amino acids. Germline lookup yields CDR1 SGDLS and CDR2 YYNGEE. The ends were cut back, 5 bases at V and 0 bases at J, with 12 bases in the middle. The CDR3 region is CASSGSGSSGNTIYF. The CDR3 coding sequence is TGTGCCAGCAGTGGGAGCGGGAGCTCTGGAAACACCATATATTTT.

The V gene is TRBV11-2, the J gene TRBJ1-1; D not certain. Trimming shortened V by 6 bases and J by 6 bases, and 23 bases separated the two germline ends. The CDR3 is 16 amino acids. Germline V gene lookup returns CDR1 SGHAT and CDR2 FQNNGV. The CDR3 protein is CASSPLGSFQQPEAFF. The DNA for the CDR3 is TGTGCCAGCAGTCCCCTGGGCAGCTTTCAGCAACCTGAAGCTTTCTTT.

The CDR3: CASSESRAAAQYF. For the CDR3, the DNA is TGCGCCAGCAGTGAGTCGCGGGCGGCGGCGCAGTATTTT. The genes are TRBV10-1 and TRBJ2-3, with a tentative D call TRBD2 (5 bases). The CDR3 has 13 amino acids. Between the trimmed V and J ends, which lost 0 bases and 10 bases, there was a span of 11 bases. Germline CDR1 and CDR2: WNHNN and SYGVQD (reference sequence).

The V gene is TRBV5-1, the J gene TRBJ1-1, with TRBD1 matching 7 bases. V lost 4 bases and J lost 5; bases outside the gene matches: 8. Germline loops: CDR1 SGHRS, CDR2 YFSETQ. This CDR3 has 14 residues. The CDR3 DNA reads as TGCGCCAGCAGCCCCGGCGGCAGGGGGACTGAAGCTTTCTTT. It specifies CASSPGGRGTEAFF.

A remark on this clone: Other DNA sequences within the sample encode an identical CDR3. CDR3 region: CASSVGGRNTGELFF. The CDR3 DNA reads TGTGCCAGCAGCGTAGGTGGTAGAAACACCGGGGAGCTGTTTTTT. This chain connects TRBV9 to TRBJ2-2; D ambiguous. V was shortened by 0 bases and J by 2 bases, with 8 bases between the two germline ends. This CDR3 has 15 residues. The germline CDR1 and CDR2 sequences are SGDLS and YYNGEE.

The chain employs TRBV7-9 and TRBJ1-3; 9 bases fit TRBD1. The ends lost 5 bases at V and 5 bases at J; junction bases unmatched: 10. The germline CDR1 and CDR2 sequences are SEHNR and FQNEAQ (reference sequence). The CDR3 spans 16 residues. The CDR3 region is CASSPWDRAERNTIYF. The CDR3 bases are TGTGCCAGCAGCCCGTGGGACAGGGCCGAAAGAAACACCATATATTTT.

The J gene is TRBJ1-6, the V gene TRBV7-9; maybe TRBD1 (5 bases). The CDR3 length is 13 residues. Deletions cut 5 bases from V and 9 bases from J, with 11 bases between. The germline V gene encodes CDR1 SEHNR and CDR2 FQNEAQ (reference sequence). The CDR3 loop reads CASSGQGGSPLHF. CDR3 nucleotide sequence: TGTGCCAGCAGCGGTCAGGGCGGTTCACCCCTCCACTTT. The full variable domain, its missing parts supplied by reference TRBV7-9 and TRBJ1-6, is DTGVSQNPRHKITKRGQNVTFRCDPISEHNRLYWYRQTLGQGPEFLTYFQNEAQLEKSRLLSDRFSAERPKGSFSTLEIQRTEQGDSAMYLCASSGQGGSPLHFGNGTRLTVT.